The 7 T cell receptor beta chains below were found in one sample sequenced in a study of siplizumab effects on memory and regulatory T cells. TCRdb's table, derived via immunoSEQ multiplex PCR, lists solely in-frame clones and lacks some. Here the sample spans more than 95,000 clones, roughly 92% being singletons. Sequencing input: Tregs sorted from blood. The source is a human donor in good health.

The chain couples TRBV7-2 to TRBJ2-5; 7 bases agree with TRBD2. The CDR3 length is 13 residues. Losses at the gene ends were 5 bases for V and 9 bases for J; bases not matched to a gene: 9. Germline CDR1 is SGHTA and CDR2 is FQGNSA. In DNA form, the CDR3 reads TGTGCCAGCAGCCGGGACTATCGGAGCCCCCAGTACTTC. Protein sequence: CASSRDYRSPQYF.

This chain uses TRBV5-4 with TRBJ1-4, with 8 bases lining up with TRBD1. Germline CDR1 SGHNT, CDR2 YYREEE (reference sequence). The CDR3 totals 16 residues. Unmatched junction bases numbered 11, after V lost 2 bases and J lost 8 bases. CDR3 amino acids: CASSLRTGNRVEKLFF. The CDR3 DNA follows: TGTGCCAGCAGCTTAAGGACAGGGAACAGAGTCGAAAAACTGTTTTTT. The whole variable domain, filled in from reference TRBV5-4 and TRBJ1-4, reads ETGVTQSPTHLIKTRGQQVTLRCSSQSGHNTVSWYQQALGQGPQFIFQYYREEENGRGNFPPRFSGLQFPNYSSELNVNALELDDSALYLCASSLRTGNRVEKLFFGSGTQLSVL.

V and J are TRBV18 and TRBJ2-1; D is ambiguous. The CDR3 totals 16 residues. V lost 3 bases and J lost 0, with 12 bases in between. The germline gives CDR1 KGHSH, CDR2 LQKENI. This CDR3 reads CASSPKSARSYNEQFF. CDR3 sequence (DNA): TGTGCCAGCTCACCGAAATCCGCTCGCTCCTACAATGAGCAGTTCTTC.

This chain connects TRBV30 to TRBJ1-3; TRBD1 is a possible D gene (6 bases). The germline CDR1 and CDR2 sequences are GTSNPN and SVGIG (reference sequence). V lost 2 bases and J 3 bases, leaving 20 bases between the germline ends. This CDR3 spans 17 amino acids. CDR3 sequence (DNA): TGTGCCTGGAGTATCTTTCGTGGACAGCCCGGTGGAAACACCATATATTTT. It is translated as CAWSIFRGQPGGNTIYF.

The chain recombines TRBV6-5 with TRBJ2-3; 8 nucleotides line up with TRBD2. Germline V gene data show CDR1 as MNHEY and CDR2 as SVGAGI. Trimming took 2 bases from V and 10 from J; bases not matched to a gene: 11. The CDR3 runs 15 residues. CDR3 residues: CASSYQLGTSPSQYF. CDR3 sequence (DNA): TGTGCCAGCAGTTACCAACTCGGGACTAGTCCCTCGCAGTATTTT.

The DNA for the CDR3 is TGTGCCTGGGGCGGCCCCGGAGGTCAGCCCCAGCATTTT. Its protein product is CAWGGPGGQPQHF. The chain joins TRBV30 to TRBJ1-5; D remains unclear. Trimming pared 5 bases from V and 6 bases from J, leaving 14 bases between. The CDR3 loop spans 13 amino acids. Germline CDR1 and CDR2: GTSNPN and SVGIG (reference sequence).

V gene TRBV29-1 combines with J gene TRBJ1-2, with 8 bases identical to TRBD1. The CDR3 spans 13 residues. CDR1 SQVTM and CDR2 ANQGSEA come from the germline V gene. V lost 7 bases and J lost 6; bases outside the gene matches: 10. CDR3 coding DNA: TGCAGCGCTAGACAGGGGAGTAAGGATGGCTACACCTTC. Its translation is CSARQGSKDGYTF.